These 19 T cell receptor beta chains share one sample of origin, sequenced in a study of regulatory T cells in long-lasting Graves disease. CDR3-region Arm-PCR and iRepertoire HTBI primers produced the TCR beta libraries. TCRdb ran MiXCR on the multiplex PCR reads and lists one entry per CDR3 protein. The sample contains about 440,000 distinct CDR3 sequences, about 15% of which appear only once. The sample's time point: newly diagnosed GD, antithyroid drugs for less than 3 months. After RNA was extracted from PBMCs, the TCR library was made from it. These data also formed part of another study, on T cells in Graves' hyperthyroidism and ophthalmopathy.

The specimen comprised peripheral blood mononuclear cells (PBMCs), sampled at new diagnosis, from a patient treated with antithyroid drugs. The receptor set was obtained from a woman aged 25 to 39 with Graves disease.

The chain combines TRBV30 with TRBJ2-1; D is ambiguous. V lost 2 bases, J lost 0 bases, and 17 bases lay in between. Germline V gives CDR1 GTSNPN, CDR2 SVGIG (reference sequence). The CDR3 is 17 residues long. CDR3 nucleotides: TGTGCCTGGAGTAGGTCTCGGACCCCCAGCTCCTACAATGAGCAGTTCTTC. It encodes CAWSRSRTPSSYNEQFF.

This clonotype was counted at least ten times. The CDR3 loop is CASSSQIRAPELFF. The CDR3 DNA sequence: TGTGCCAGCAGTTCCCAGATCCGGGCACCCGAGCTGTTTTTT. This chain joins TRBV12-3 or TRBV12-4 and TRBJ2-2; D not resolved. V lost 4 bases to trimming and J lost 11 bases, with 17 bases between them. This CDR3 contains 14 residues.

Comments on this clonotype: An end of the junction does not agree with germline; a read error may underlie this. The chain is built from TRBV11-2 and TRBJ2-7; perhaps TRBD1 as D (6 bases). CDR1 is SGHAT and CDR2 is FQNNGV in the germline V gene. This CDR3 comprises 13 residues. The CDR3 reads CASSQVAGDEQYF. The CDR3 nucleotides are TGCGCCAGCAGCCAAGTCGCAGGGGACGAGCAGTACTTC.

This clonotype was seen at least ten times. V is TRBV6-2 or TRBV6-3 and J is TRBJ1-1; possibly TRBD1 for D (6 bases). The CDR3 covers 13 residues. V lost 9 bases and J 6 bases, leaving 17 bases between the germline ends. Germline CDR1 reads MNHEY; CDR2 reads SVGEGT. The CDR3 DNA is TGTGCCAGTCCCGGCCAGGGGAGGGCTGAAGCTTTCTTT. This translates into CASPGQGRAEAFF.

The gene calls are TRBV27 and TRBJ2-7; 7 bases align to TRBD2. J was trimmed by 6 bases and V by 4 bases; bases with no gene match: 9. The CDR3 sequence is 14 residues long. Germline loops: CDR1 MNHEY, CDR2 SMNVEV (reference sequence). In nucleotides, the CDR3 is TGTGCCAGCAGTTGGACGGGAGGCCGGTCCGAGCAGTACTTC. It specifies CASSWTGGRSEQYF.

This clonotype was observed a handful of times. The chain recombines TRBV7-2 with TRBJ2-7, with D possibly matching TRBD2 (6 bases). V was pared by 5 bases and J by 7 bases, with 18 bases between. CDR3 length: 14 amino acids. Germline V CDR1 and CDR2: SGHTA, FQGNSA. This CDR3 reads CASSQEGTRGEQYF. The DNA of the CDR3 is TGTGCCAGCAGCCAAGAGGGGACTCGGGGGGAGCAGTACTTC.

Many counts were recorded for this clonotype. The chain is built from TRBV18 and TRBJ2-3, with 9 bases identical to TRBD1. The J segment lost 6 bases and the V segment lost 1 base, leaving 11 bases of the junction unmatched. Germline assignment: CDR1 KGHSH and CDR2 LQKENI. The CDR3 is made up of 17 amino acids. The CDR3 bases are TGTGCCAGCTCACCACGCATAATAACAGGGGGCGTGGATACGCAGTATTTT. It encodes CASSPRIITGGVDTQYF.

The genes are TRBV11-2 and TRBJ1-1; 8 bases align to TRBD1. Germline V gene lookup returns CDR1 SGHAT and CDR2 FQNNGV. The CDR3 runs to 18 residues. V lost 1 base and J lost 0; bases outside the gene matches: 10. The CDR3 loop is CASSLAGQGRLMNTEAFF. CDR3 coding DNA: TGTGCCAGCAGCTTAGCCGGACAGGGCCGCTTGATGAACACTGAAGCTTTCTTT.

The CDR3 spells CASSSRTGTSVSNEQFF. The CDR3 bases are TGTGCCAGCAGCTCCCGAACCGGGACTAGCGTTTCCAATGAGCAGTTCTTC. The chain links TRBV7-2 to TRBJ2-1; 10 bases fit TRBD2. The CDR3 is 17 residues long. Germline V CDR1 and CDR2: SGHTA, FQGNSA. V shed 4 bases, J shed 6 bases, and the junction held 12 bases outside the gene matches. Complete variable domain (other parts from reference TRBV7-2 and TRBJ2-1): GAGVSQSPSNKVTEKGKDVELRCDPISGHTALYWYRQSLGQGLEFLIYFQGNSAPDKSGLPSDRFSAERTGGSVSTLTIQRTQQEDSAVYLCASSSRTGTSVSNEQFFGPGTRLTVL.

The chain links TRBV10-3 to TRBJ2-1, with D hard to call. Per germline, CDR1 ENHRY and CDR2 SYGVKD. This CDR3 has 15 residues. Trimming stripped 0 bases from V and 5 bases from J, with 11 bases between. The DNA of the CDR3 is TGTGCCATCAGTGAGTCGGCATTAGCAAACAATGAGCAGTTCTTC. Translating gives CAISESALANNEQFF.

This clonotype was detected ten times or more. The gene calls are TRBV3-1 and TRBJ2-1; 12 positions match TRBD2. Germline-derived CDR1 and CDR2 are LGHDT and YNNKEL (reference sequence). V shed 4 bases and J 1 base; nucleotides not matched to a gene: 5. The CDR3 covers 17 residues. CDR3 DNA sequence: TGTGCCAGCAGCCGGACTAGCGGGATACGGTCCTACAATGAGCAGTTCTTC. Amino acid sequence: CASSRTSGIRSYNEQFF.

This clonotype was detected many times. The rearrangement joins TRBV7-8 to TRBJ2-7; the D gene could be TRBD1 or TRBD2 (5 bases each). There are 15 residues in the CDR3. The ends were cut back, 4 bases at V and 3 bases at J, with 16 bases in the middle. Germline assignment: CDR1 SGHVS and CDR2 FQNEAQ. CDR3 sequence reads: CASSSNTGGVYEQYF. The CDR3 region has the DNA TGTGCCAGCAGCTCCAATACAGGAGGAGTCTACGAGCAGTACTTC.

This clonotype was recorded many times. The chain couples TRBV12-3 or TRBV12-4 to TRBJ2-7; no firm D call. Between the trimmed V and J ends, which lost 7 bases and 2 bases, there was a span of 9 bases. CDR3 size: 12 residues. The CDR3 region has the DNA TGTGCCAGCACGTCCGGGCCCTACGAGCAGTACTTC. Its protein is CASTSGPYEQYF.

At least ten counts were recorded for this clonotype. The V gene is TRBV5-1, the J gene TRBJ2-7, with D tentatively TRBD1 or TRBD2 (5 bases each). The germline CDR1 and CDR2 sequences are SGHRS and YFSETQ. The CDR3 loop spans 14 amino acids. With 5 bases removed from V and 5 bases from J, the gap between germline ends came to 17 bases. CDR3 in amino acids: CASRSGTGRNEQYF. Here the CDR3 DNA reads TGCGCCAGCAGGTCCGGGACGGGGAGAAACGAGCAGTACTTC.

This clonotype was found many times. This rearrangement joins TRBV27 to TRBJ2-7; D uncertain. In germline, CDR1 is MNHEY, CDR2 SMNVEV (reference sequence). The CDR3 is 15 residues long. With 2 bases removed from V and 2 bases from J, the gap between germline ends came to 13 bases. DNA of the CDR3: TGTGCCAGCAGTTTAAGCCCTAGAGGCACCTACGAGCAGTACTTC. It translates to CASSLSPRGTYEQYF.

This clonotype was picked up many times. The chain has TRBV7-9 and TRBJ2-7, with 12 bases that match TRBD2. Trimming removed 5 bases from V and 4 bases from J; junction bases left unmatched: 9. Germline values: CDR1 SEHNR, CDR2 FQNEAQ (reference sequence). The CDR3 spans 16 residues. The CDR3 protein is CASSRLAGGPPYEQYF. As DNA, the CDR3 is TGTGCCAGCAGCCGCCTAGCGGGAGGGCCCCCGTACGAGCAGTACTTC.

This clonotype has more than one count but fewer than ten. The chain joins TRBV6-1 to TRBJ1-4; D perhaps matches TRBD1 (5 bases). The CDR3 sequence is 14 residues long. V was trimmed by 5 bases and J by 4 bases, leaving 11 bases between them. Germline V gene data show CDR1 as MNHNS and CDR2 as SASEGT. The CDR3 here is CASSTGRLNEKLFF. The CDR3, as DNA: TGTGCCAGCAGTACGGGACGGCTTAATGAAAAACTGTTTTTT.

This clonotype was observed at least ten times. The chain has TRBV29-1 and TRBJ1-2; the D is unclear. CDR1 is SQVTM and CDR2 is ANQGSEA in the germline V gene. Trimming cost V 2 bases and J 9 bases, with 7 bases left between them. This CDR3 comprises 10 residues. CDR3 protein: CSVESLSYTF. CDR3 in DNA: TGCAGCGTTGAAAGCTTGAGCTACACCTTC. The variable domain in full, with the rest retrieved from reference TRBV29-1 and TRBJ1-2, is SAVISQKPSRDICQRGTSLTIQCQVDSQVTMMFWYRQQPGQSLTLIATANQGSEATYESGFVIDKFPISRPNLTFSTLTVSNMSPEDSSIYLCSVESLSYTFGSGTRLTVV.

The genes are TRBV19 and TRBJ1-3; D is unresolved. The germline gives CDR1 LNHDA, CDR2 SQIVND (reference sequence). There are 15 residues in the CDR3. V was cut by 6 bases and J by 2 bases, with 14 bases left in between. CDR3 sequence: CASSRWASPGNTIYF. The CDR3 DNA follows: TGTGCCAGTAGCCGGTGGGCCAGTCCTGGAAACACCATATATTTT.